A selection of T cell receptor beta chains follows, all from one sample in a study of blood T cell repertoires in COVID-19. Some clones are missing from TCRdb's copy, which holds only in-frame ones; the method was immunoSEQ multiplex PCR. The table lists about 140,000 clones, 88% of them singletons. The sample taken for sequencing was peripheral blood. These receptors all stem from a man between 60 and 75 years old with active or convalescent COVID-19. The CDR3 runs from the conserved cysteine through the conserved F or W. Each record gives: V gene, clone size, J gene, CDR3 protein. Only some rows state a clone size, as once, few, many or a class for expanded clones.

TRBV9	-	TRBJ1-4	CASSVDGRGPREKLFF
TRBV7-2	-	TRBJ2-2	CASSLVPAGGSGELFF
TRBV29-1	-	TRBJ2-7	CSVEIGQHIKYF
TRBV21-1	-	TRBJ2-3	CASSTLWPSTDTQYF
TRBV28	-	TRBJ1-1	CASSGQGINTEAFF
TRBV4-2	-	TRBJ2-1	CASSPTSRLTPGGEQFF
TRBV14	-	TRBJ1-6	CASSQDQQGLRNSPLHF
TRBV15	-	TRBJ2-2	CATSRSGQNTGELFF
TRBV12-3/TRBV12-4	-	TRBJ1-2	CASSLGLRYGYTF
TRBV19	-	TRBJ1-2	CASSHRGAGNYGYTF
TRBV7-9	once	TRBJ2-3	CASSLMWSGSPDTQYF
TRBV11-2	-	TRBJ2-7	CASSWGQGSPYEQYF
TRBV7-2	-	TRBJ1-3	CASRMTGGYTIYF
TRBV28	-	TRBJ2-3	CASSQGLAGGTDTQYF
TRBV18	-	TRBJ2-5	CASSPPAGLPQYF
TRBV28	-	TRBJ2-1	CASWISGQGYNEQFF
TRBV6-1	-	TRBJ1-1	CASSELEQGRRTEAFF
TRBV10-1	-	TRBJ1-1	CASSESQGSNTEAFF
TRBV29-1	-	TRBJ1-2	CSASPPTGLNYGYTF
TRBV19	-	TRBJ2-3	CASRLREGRVTDTQYF
TRBV28	once	TRBJ2-7	CATAPGGSSYEQYF
TRBV11-1	-	TRBJ2-2	CASSPGAGGIGELFF
TRBV28	-	TRBJ2-3	CASRRLAGVTDTQYF
TRBV18	once	TRBJ2-3	CASSLGLARVVTDTQYF
TRBV21-1	-	TRBJ1-6	CASSKSRGQNSPLHF
TRBV2	-	TRBJ2-7	CASRAGTPPYEQYF
TRBV11-2	-	TRBJ1-3	CASSLGGRYSGNTIYF
TRBV5-1	few	TRBJ2-2	CASSFGDTGELFF
TRBV5-1	once	TRBJ2-5	CASSLVGGSETQYF